This TCR beta chain comes out of a study of blood T cell repertoires in COVID-19. As for the study in general: The study drew acute and convalescent COVID-19 samples from the United States, Italy and Spain. PBMCs, B-cell-depleted T cells, or T cells were the source of the cDNA or gDNA that made up the material.

Original methodology: Scientists estimated how many nucleated cells there were by amplifying reference gene primers. The protocol was immunoSEQ multiplex PCR, while the TCRdb copy is restricted to in-frame clones and leaves out a portion. V and J calls and clone size come straight from that table; D and trimming were deduced from the DNA. The top ten clones hold roughly 3% of a sample with about 200,000 clones, 85% to 90% of them seen once. Germline loops: CDR1 SGHTA, CDR2 FQGTGA. The ends lost 6 bases at V and 1 base at J; junction bases unmatched: 2. This CDR3 comprises 14 residues. This chain connects TRBV7-3 to TRBJ1-5, with 8 bases matching TRBD1. This clonotype was sampled from a man in his sixties with acute or convalescent COVID-19. The source material was peripheral blood. The CDR3 reads CASSRDRSNQPQHF. Here the CDR3 DNA reads TGTGCCAGCAGTAGGGACAGGAGCAATCAGCCCCAGCATTTT.